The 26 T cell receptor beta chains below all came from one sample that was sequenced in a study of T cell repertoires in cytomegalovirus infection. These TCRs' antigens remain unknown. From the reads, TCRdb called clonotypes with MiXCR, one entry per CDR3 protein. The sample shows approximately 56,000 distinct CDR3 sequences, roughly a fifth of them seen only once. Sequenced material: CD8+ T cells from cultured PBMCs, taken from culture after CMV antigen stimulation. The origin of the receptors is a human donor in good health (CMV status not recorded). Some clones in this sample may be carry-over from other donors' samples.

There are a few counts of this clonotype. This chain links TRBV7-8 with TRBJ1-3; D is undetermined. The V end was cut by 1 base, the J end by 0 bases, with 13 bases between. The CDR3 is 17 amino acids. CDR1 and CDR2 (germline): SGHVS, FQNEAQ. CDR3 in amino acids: CASSLGVGVSSGNTIYF. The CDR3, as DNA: TGTGCCAGCAGCTTAGGAGTCGGGGTTAGCTCTGGAAACACCATATATTTT.

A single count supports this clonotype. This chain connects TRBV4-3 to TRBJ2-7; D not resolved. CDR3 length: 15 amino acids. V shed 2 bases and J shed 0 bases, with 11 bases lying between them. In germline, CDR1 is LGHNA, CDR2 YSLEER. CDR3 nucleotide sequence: TGCGCCAGCAGCCAATCGACGCAAAGCTCCTACGAGCAGTACTTC. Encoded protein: CASSQSTQSSYEQYF.

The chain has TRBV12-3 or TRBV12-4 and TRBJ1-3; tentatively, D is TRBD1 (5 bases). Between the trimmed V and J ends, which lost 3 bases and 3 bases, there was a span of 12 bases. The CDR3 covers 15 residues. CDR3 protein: CASSFSRVVGNTIYF. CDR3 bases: TGTGCCAGCAGTTTTTCCAGGGTAGTTGGAAACACCATATATTTT.

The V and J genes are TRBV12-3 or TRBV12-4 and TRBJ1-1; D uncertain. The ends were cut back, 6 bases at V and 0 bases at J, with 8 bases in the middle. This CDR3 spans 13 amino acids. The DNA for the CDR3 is TGTGCCAGCAGGGGCCAATTGAACACTGAAGCTTTCTTT. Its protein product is CASRGQLNTEAFF.

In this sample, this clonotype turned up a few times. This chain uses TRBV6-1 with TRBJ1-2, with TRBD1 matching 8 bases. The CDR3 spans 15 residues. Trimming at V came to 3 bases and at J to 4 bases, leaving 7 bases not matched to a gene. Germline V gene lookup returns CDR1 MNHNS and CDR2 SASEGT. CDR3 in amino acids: CASSDGQGRAYGYTF. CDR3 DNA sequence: TGTGCCAGCAGTGACGGACAGGGACGCGCCTATGGCTACACCTTC.

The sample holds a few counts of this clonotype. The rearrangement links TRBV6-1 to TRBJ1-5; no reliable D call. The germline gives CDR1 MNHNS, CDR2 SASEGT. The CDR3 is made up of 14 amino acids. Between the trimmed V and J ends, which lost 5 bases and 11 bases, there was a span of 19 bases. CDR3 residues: CASSTAPDADAQHF. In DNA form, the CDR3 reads TGTGCCAGCAGTACCGCCCCGGATGCGGATGCCCAGCATTTT.

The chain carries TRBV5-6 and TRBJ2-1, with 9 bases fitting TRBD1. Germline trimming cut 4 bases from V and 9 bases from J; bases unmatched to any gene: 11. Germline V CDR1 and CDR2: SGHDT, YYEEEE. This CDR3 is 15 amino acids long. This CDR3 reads CASSLTGTGRGEQFF. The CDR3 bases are TGTGCCAGCAGCCTAACCGGGACAGGGAGGGGTGAGCAGTTCTTC.

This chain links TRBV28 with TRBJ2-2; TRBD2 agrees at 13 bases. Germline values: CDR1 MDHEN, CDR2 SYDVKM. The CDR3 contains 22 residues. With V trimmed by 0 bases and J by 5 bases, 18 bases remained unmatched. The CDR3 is CASSLWTAITSGGALGTGELFF. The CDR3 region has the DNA TGTGCCAGCAGTTTATGGACCGCTATTACTAGCGGGGGGGCCTTAGGGACCGGGGAGCTGTTTTTT.

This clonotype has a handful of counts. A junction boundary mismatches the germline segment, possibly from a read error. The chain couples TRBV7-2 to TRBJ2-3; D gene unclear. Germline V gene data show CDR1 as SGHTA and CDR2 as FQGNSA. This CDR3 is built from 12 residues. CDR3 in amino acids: CASSSGTDAQYF. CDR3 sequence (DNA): TGTGCCAGCAGCTCCGGCACAGATGCGCAGTATTTT.

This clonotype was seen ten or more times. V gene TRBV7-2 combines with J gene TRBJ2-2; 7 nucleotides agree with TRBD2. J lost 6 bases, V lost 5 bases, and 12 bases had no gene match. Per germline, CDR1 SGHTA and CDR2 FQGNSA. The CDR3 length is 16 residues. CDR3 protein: CASSLSSGYGPGELFF. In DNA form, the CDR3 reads TGTGCCAGCAGCCTATCTAGCGGATACGGCCCCGGGGAGCTGTTTTTT.

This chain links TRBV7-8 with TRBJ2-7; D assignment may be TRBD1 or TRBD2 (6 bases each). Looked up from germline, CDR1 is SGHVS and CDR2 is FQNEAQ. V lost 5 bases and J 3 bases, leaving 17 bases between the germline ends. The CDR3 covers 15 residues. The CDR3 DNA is TGTGCCAGCAGCGGGGAGGACAGCGGAGTCTACGAGCAGTACTTC. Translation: CASSGEDSGVYEQYF.

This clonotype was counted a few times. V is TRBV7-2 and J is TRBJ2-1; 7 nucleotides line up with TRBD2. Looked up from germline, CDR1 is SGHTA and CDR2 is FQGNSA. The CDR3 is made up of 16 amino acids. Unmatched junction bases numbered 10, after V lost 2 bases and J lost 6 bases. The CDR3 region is CASSLKSGAGRNEQFF. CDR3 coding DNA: TGTGCCAGCAGCTTAAAGAGCGGAGCGGGGCGCAATGAGCAGTTCTTC.

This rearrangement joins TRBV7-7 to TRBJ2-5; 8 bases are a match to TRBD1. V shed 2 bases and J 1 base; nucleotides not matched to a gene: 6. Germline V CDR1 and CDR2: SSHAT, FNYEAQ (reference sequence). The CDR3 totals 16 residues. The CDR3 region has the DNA TGTGCCAGCAGCTTAAGGACGGACAGGGCCCAAGAGACCCAGTACTTC. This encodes CASSLRTDRAQETQYF.

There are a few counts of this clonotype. The CDR3 DNA reads as TGTGCCAGCAGTGATAAGGCACCTTGGTCCTATAGCAATCAGCCCCAGCATTTT. This encodes CASSDKAPWSYSNQPQHF. V gene TRBV6-1 combines with J gene TRBJ1-5; D is unclear. Germline CDR1 and CDR2: MNHNS and SASEGT. Trimming removed 3 bases at V and 0 bases at J, with 18 bases between. The CDR3 contains 18 residues.

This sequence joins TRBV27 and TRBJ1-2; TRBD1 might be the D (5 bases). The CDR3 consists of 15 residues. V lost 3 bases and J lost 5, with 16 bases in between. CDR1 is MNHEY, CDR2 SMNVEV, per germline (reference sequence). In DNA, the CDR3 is TGTGCCAGCAGTTTGGGGCAGGGAAAGTGGTATGGCTACACCTTC. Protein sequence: CASSLGQGKWYGYTF.

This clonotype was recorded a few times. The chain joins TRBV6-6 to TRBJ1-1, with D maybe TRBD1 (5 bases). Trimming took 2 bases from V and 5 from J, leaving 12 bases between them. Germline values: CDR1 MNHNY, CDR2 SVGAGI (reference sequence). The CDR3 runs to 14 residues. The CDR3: CASSYSRAGTEAFF. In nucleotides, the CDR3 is TGTGCCAGCAGTTACAGCAGGGCGGGGACTGAAGCTTTCTTT.

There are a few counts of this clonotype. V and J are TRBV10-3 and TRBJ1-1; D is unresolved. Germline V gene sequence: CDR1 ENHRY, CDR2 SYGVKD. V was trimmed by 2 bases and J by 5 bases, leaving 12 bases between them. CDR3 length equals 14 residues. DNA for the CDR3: TGTGCCATCAGTGAGCCCAATCTCGGTACTGAAGCTTTCTTT. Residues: CAISEPNLGTEAFF.

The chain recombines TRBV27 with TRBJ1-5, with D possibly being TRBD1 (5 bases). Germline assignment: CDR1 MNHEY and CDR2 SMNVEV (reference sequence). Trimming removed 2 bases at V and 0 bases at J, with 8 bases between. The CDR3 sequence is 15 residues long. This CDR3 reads CASSLGAVSNQPQHF. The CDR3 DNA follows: TGTGCCAGCAGTTTAGGGGCAGTTAGCAATCAGCCCCAGCATTTT.

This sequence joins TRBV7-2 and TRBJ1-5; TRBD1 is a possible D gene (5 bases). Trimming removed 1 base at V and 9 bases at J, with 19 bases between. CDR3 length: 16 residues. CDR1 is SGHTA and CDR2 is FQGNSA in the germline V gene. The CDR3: CASSLGRGDVGWPQHF. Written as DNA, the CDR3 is TGTGCCAGCAGCTTAGGAAGGGGCGACGTGGGATGGCCCCAGCATTTT.

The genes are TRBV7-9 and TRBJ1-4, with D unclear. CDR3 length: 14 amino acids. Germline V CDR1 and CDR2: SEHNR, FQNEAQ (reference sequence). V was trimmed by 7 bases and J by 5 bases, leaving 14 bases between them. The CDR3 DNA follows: TGTGCCAGCACCCCAATGGCCCGGAATGAAAAACTGTTTTTT. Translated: CASTPMARNEKLFF.

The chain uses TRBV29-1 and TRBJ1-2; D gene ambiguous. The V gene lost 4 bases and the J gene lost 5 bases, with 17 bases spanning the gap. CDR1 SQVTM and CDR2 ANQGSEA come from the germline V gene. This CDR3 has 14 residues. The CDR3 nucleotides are TGCAGCGTTGTTGTGGATGCCGAAACGTATGGCTACACCTTC. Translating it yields CSVVVDAETYGYTF.

The CDR3 DNA sequence: TGTGCCAGCAGTTCCTCTTCATACGTGGGGACTGAAGCTTTCTTT. It codes for CASSSSSYVGTEAFF. The chain carries TRBV27 and TRBJ1-1; D is ambiguous. This CDR3 spans 15 amino acids. V lost 4 bases to trimming and J lost 5 bases, with 17 bases between them. CDR1 and CDR2 from the germline V gene are MNHEY and SMNVEV (reference sequence).

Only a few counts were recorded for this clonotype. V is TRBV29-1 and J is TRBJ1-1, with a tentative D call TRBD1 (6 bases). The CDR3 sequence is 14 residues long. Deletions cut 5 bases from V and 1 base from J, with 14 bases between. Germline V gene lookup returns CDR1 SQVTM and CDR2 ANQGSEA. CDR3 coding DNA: TGCAGCGTTTTGGGGTACAGGGAGAACACTGAAGCTTTCTTT. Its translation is CSVLGYRENTEAFF.

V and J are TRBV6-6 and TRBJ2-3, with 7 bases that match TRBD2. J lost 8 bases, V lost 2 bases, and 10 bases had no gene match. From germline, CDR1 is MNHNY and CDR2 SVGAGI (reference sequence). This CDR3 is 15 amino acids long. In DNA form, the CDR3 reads TGTGCCAGCAGTTACCGGGGACGGGGGGAGGGTACGCAGTATTTT. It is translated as CASSYRGRGEGTQYF.

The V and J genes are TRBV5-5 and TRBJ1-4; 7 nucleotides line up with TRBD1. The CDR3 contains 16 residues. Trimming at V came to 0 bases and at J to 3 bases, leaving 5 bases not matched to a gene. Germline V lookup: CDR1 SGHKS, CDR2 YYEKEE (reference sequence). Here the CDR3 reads CASSLGQGGPNEKLFF. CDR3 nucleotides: TGTGCCAGCAGCTTGGGACAGGGTGGCCCTAATGAAAAACTGTTTTTT.

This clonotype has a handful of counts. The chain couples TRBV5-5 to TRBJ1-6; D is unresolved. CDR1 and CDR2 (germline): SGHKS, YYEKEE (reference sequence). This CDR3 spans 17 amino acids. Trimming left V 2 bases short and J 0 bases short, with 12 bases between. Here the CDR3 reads CASSLGGSSSYNSPLHF. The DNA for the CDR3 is TGTGCCAGCAGCTTAGGAGGGTCAAGCTCCTATAATTCACCCCTCCACTTT. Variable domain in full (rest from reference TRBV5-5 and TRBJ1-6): DAGVTQSPTHLIKTRGQQVTLRCSPISGHKSVSWYQQVLGQGPQFIFQYYEKEERGRGNFPDRFSARQFPNYSSELNVNALLLGDSALYLCASSLGGSSSYNSPLHFGNGTRLTVT.